This T cell receptor beta chain was obtained from a study of shared clonotypes between healthy human individuals. Repertoires were generated with immunoSEQ multiplex PCR, while TCRdb's copy carries only in-frame clones and drops some. The profile shows about 2.4 million clones, approximately 93% of them singletons. This CDR3 spans 11 amino acids. Germline V gene data show CDR1 as DFQATT and CDR2 as SNEGSKA (reference sequence). The trim removed 7 bases at V and 7 bases at J, leaving 7 bases unmatched. The material sequenced was naive CD4+ T cells from PBMCs. Stated subset: CD45RA+ positively selected. The clonotype was recovered from a man aged 18 to 35 in good health. Some clones in this sample may be carry-over from other donors' samples. The J gene is TRBJ2-7, the V gene TRBV20-1, with 7 bases that match TRBD2. The CDR3 DNA reads as TGCAGTGTAGGGAGGGGATTTGAGCAGTACTTC. It translates to CSVGRGFEQYF.